Below are 16 T cell receptor beta chains sequenced from a single sample in a study of shared clonotypes between healthy human individuals. Measured with immunoSEQ multiplex PCR; TCRdb has only the in-frame clones, and not every one. The repertoire includes about 2 million clones, just under 95% of them detected once, and 1.2% sits in the top ten. CD45RO-negative cells were positively selected for CCR7, leaving out terminally differentiated effector memory CD45RA+ cells. Sequenced: naive CD8+ T cells sorted from blood. These receptors came from a man aged 18 to 35 in good health.

The genes are TRBV30 and TRBJ2-7, with TRBD1 identical over 7 bases. The CDR3 sequence is 15 residues long. Germline assignment: CDR1 GTSNPN and CDR2 SVGIG (reference sequence). The J segment lost 0 bases and the V segment lost 2 bases, leaving 7 bases of the junction unmatched. CDR3: CAWSRDRSSSYEQYF. The DNA for the CDR3 is TGTGCCTGGAGTCGGGACAGATCGAGCTCCTACGAGCAGTACTTC.

V usage is TRBV28 and J usage is TRBJ2-7, with D possibly matching TRBD2 (5 bases). Trimming cost V 3 bases and J 6 bases, with 9 bases left between them. The CDR3 extends over 12 amino acids. Per germline, CDR1 MDHEN and CDR2 SYDVKM. CDR3 DNA: TGTGCCAGCAGTTTCGGGGTCCGCGAGCAGTACTTC. Amino acid sequence: CASSFGVREQYF.

The CDR3 spells CASSSGGSRDEQFF. The CDR3 DNA is TGTGCCAGCAGCTCGGGAGGCTCTAGGGATGAGCAGTTCTTC. This chain uses TRBV9 with TRBJ2-1, with 7 bases lining up with TRBD2. Germline CDR1 SGDLS, CDR2 YYNGEE. Trimming cost V 4 bases and J 8 bases; bases outside gene matches: 9. There are 14 residues in the CDR3. Supplemented by reference TRBV9 and TRBJ2-1, the full variable domain reads DSGVTQTPKHLITATGQRVTLRCSPRSGDLSVYWYQQSLDQGLQFLIQYYNGEERAKGNILERFSAQQFPDLHSELNLSSLELGDSALYFCASSSGGSRDEQFFGPGTRLTVL.

This clone came up once. The rearrangement uses TRBV6-5 and TRBJ2-7, with D uncertain. The CDR3 covers 14 residues. Trimming left V 5 bases short and J 3 bases short, with 14 bases between. Germline V gives CDR1 MNHEY, CDR2 SVGAGI. Here the CDR3 reads CASSKDGTNYEQYF. The CDR3 coding sequence is TGTGCCAGCAGTAAGGACGGTACTAACTACGAGCAGTACTTC.

The J gene is TRBJ2-7, the V gene TRBV5-1; D ambiguous. Between the trimmed V and J ends, which lost 4 bases and 4 bases, there was a span of 12 bases. The CDR3 runs 13 residues. Per germline, CDR1 SGHRS and CDR2 YFSETQ. DNA of the CDR3: TGCGCCAGCAGCCCCACCGTGGGATACGAGCAGTACTTC. It specifies CASSPTVGYEQYF.

With regard to this clone: Other DNA sequences from this sample encode an identical CDR3 as well. This rearrangement joins TRBV30 to TRBJ2-7; no reliable D call. Trimming pared 1 base from V and 0 bases from J, leaving 4 bases between. The CDR3 runs to 12 residues. Per the germline V gene, CDR1 is GTSNPN and CDR2 is SVGIG (reference sequence). CDR3 DNA: TGTGCCTGGAGTGACACCTCCTACGAGCAGTACTTC. Translation: CAWSDTSYEQYF.

As regards this clone: Other DNA sequences in this specimen translate into the identical CDR3. The genes are TRBV2 and TRBJ1-5, with D perhaps matching TRBD1 (6 bases). The germline V and J ends were trimmed by 5 bases and 1 base, with 9 bases remaining between them. The CDR3 runs 14 residues. The germline CDR1 and CDR2 sequences are SNHLY and FYNNEI. CDR3 bases: TGTGCCAGCAGTAGGACAGAGAGCAATCAGCCCCAGCATTTT. Amino acid sequence: CASSRTESNQPQHF.

The CDR3 region has the DNA TGTGCCAGCAGCTTAGTCTCTAGCGGGGGGACAGATACGCAGTATTTT. Residues: CASSLVSSGGTDTQYF. The J gene is TRBJ2-3, the V gene TRBV7-6; 11 bases line up with TRBD2. Germline V lookup: CDR1 SGHVS, CDR2 FNYEAQ. The CDR3 spans 16 residues. Trimming at V came to 1 base and at J to 3 bases, leaving 3 bases not matched to a gene.

The gene calls are TRBV27 and TRBJ2-4; D not resolved. The CDR3 is 11 residues long. CDR1 and CDR2 (germline): MNHEY, SMNVEV (reference sequence). V was clipped by 7 bases and J by 7 bases, with 8 bases between them. The CDR3 sequence: CASISGNIQYF. The DNA for the CDR3 is TGTGCCAGCATAAGTGGGAACATTCAGTACTTC.

The rearrangement links TRBV29-1 to TRBJ2-7; weak D call: TRBD2 (5 bases). V dropped 5 bases and J dropped 2 bases, with 13 bases sitting between them. CDR1 SQVTM and CDR2 ANQGSEA come from the germline V gene. This CDR3 contains 13 residues. The CDR3 loop reads CSVCTGITYEQYF. The CDR3 region has the DNA TGCAGCGTTTGCACGGGGATCACCTACGAGCAGTACTTC.

The CDR3 sequence is CASSPEDRDYEQYF. The DNA for the CDR3 is TGTGCCAGCAGCCCCGAGGACAGGGACTACGAGCAGTACTTC. The rearrangement joins TRBV7-9 to TRBJ2-7; 8 positions agree with TRBD1. The V gene end was trimmed by 5 bases and the J gene end by 3 bases; junction bases not matched to a gene: 6. Germline CDR1 is SEHNR and CDR2 is FQNEAQ (reference sequence). The CDR3 contains 14 residues.

The V and J genes are TRBV6-6 and TRBJ2-7; TRBD2 is a possible D gene (5 bases). Per germline, CDR1 MNHNY and CDR2 SVGAGI (reference sequence). This CDR3 contains 12 residues. Trimming left V 10 bases short and J 1 base short, with 11 bases between. The DNA for the CDR3 is TGTGCCACCCGCGAGGGTTCCTACGAGCAGTACTTC. This translates into CATREGSYEQYF.

J is TRBJ2-7 and V is TRBV28; tentatively, D is TRBD2 (5 bases). Per the germline V gene, CDR1 is MDHEN and CDR2 is SYDVKM. The CDR3 is made up of 15 amino acids. Trimming shortened V by 7 bases and J by 2 bases, and 18 bases separated the two germline ends. CDR3 protein: CASTPLLRATYEQYF. The CDR3, as DNA: TGTGCCAGCACCCCCCTTTTGAGGGCCACCTACGAGCAGTACTTC.

V usage is TRBV19 and J usage is TRBJ2-1; TRBD1 matches at 7 bases. Germline trimming cut 3 bases from V and 4 bases from J; bases unmatched to any gene: 3. The CDR3 is 14 residues long. Germline V gene sequence: CDR1 LNHDA, CDR2 SQIVND (reference sequence). CDR3 amino acids: CASSITGAYNEQFF. In DNA form, the CDR3 reads TGTGCCAGTAGTATTACAGGGGCGTACAATGAGCAGTTCTTC.

The chain combines TRBV4-1 with TRBJ2-7; the D is unclear. This CDR3 is built from 16 residues. Germline CDR1 reads MGHRA; CDR2 reads YSYEKL. Deletions cut 3 bases from V and 0 bases from J, with 15 bases between. This chain's CDR3 is CASSQQQLISSYEQYF. Written as DNA, the CDR3 is TGCGCCAGCAGCCAGCAACAGCTCATAAGCTCCTACGAGCAGTACTTC.

The chain joins TRBV9 to TRBJ2-1; 7 bases agree with TRBD1. CDR1 and CDR2 (germline): SGDLS, YYNGEE. The CDR3 runs to 18 residues. V dropped 0 bases and J dropped 4; count of bases not matched to a gene: 13. Here the CDR3 DNA reads TGTGCCAGCAGCGTAGAAGGGCAAAGCCCGGGACAGTACAATGAGCAGTTCTTC. As protein: CASSVEGQSPGQYNEQFF.